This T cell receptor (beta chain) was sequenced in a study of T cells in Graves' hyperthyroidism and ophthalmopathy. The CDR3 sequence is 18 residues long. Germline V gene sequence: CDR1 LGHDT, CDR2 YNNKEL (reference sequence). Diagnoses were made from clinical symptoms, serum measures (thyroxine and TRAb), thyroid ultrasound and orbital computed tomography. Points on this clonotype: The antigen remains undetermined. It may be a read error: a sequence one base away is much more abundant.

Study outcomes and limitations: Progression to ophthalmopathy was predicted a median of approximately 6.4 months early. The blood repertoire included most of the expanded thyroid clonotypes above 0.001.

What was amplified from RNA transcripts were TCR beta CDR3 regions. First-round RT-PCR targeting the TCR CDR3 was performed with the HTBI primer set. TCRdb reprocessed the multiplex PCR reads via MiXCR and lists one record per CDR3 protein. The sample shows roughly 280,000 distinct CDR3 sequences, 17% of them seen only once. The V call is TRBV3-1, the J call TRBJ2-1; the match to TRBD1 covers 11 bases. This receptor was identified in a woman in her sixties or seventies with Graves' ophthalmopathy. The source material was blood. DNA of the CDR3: TGTGCCAGCAGCGGAAGGACAGGGGGCCGGTTTCCCTACAATGGGCAGTTCTTC. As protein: CASSGRTGGRFPYNGQFF.